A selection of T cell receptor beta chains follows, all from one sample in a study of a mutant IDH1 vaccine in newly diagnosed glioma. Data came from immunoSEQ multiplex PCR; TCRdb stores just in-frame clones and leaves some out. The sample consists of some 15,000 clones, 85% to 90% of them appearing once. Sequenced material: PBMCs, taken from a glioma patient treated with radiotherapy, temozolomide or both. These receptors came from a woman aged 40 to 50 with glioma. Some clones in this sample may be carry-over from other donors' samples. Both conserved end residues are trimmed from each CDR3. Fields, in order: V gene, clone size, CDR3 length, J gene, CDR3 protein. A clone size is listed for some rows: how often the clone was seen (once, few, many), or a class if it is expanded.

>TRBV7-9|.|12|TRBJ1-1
ASSWTELNTEAF
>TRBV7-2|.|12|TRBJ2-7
ASSLLNLPYEQY
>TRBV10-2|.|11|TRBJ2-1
ASSSGGRNEQF
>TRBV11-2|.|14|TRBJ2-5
ASSSRQGVPKETQY
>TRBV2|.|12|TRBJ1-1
ASSEAWGWTEAF
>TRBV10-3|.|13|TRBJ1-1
AISEGTGSGTEAF
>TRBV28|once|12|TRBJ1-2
ASSLRASTGGYT
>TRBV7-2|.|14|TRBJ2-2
ASSLAAGRNTGELF
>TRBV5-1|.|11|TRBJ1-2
ASSPLQGTGYT
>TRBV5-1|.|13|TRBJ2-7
ASRIGGGNKYEQY
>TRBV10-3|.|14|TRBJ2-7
AITDPGGANPYEQY
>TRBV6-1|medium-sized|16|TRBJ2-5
ASSEMASGGLLRETQY
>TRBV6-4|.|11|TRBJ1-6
ASSSGDNSPLH
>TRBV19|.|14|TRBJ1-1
ASSTAGRGGNTEAF
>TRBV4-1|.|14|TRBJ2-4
ASSQAAGSGLGIQY
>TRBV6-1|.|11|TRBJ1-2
ASSEEMGGGYT
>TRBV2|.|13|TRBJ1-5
ASSEGPSNSQPQH
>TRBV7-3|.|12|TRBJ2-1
ASSSLGRNNEQF
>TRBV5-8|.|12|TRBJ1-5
ASSLASMTQPQH
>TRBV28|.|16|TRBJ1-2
ASSSQTTRQGVDYGYT
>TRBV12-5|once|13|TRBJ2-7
ASGSPAGGSYEQY
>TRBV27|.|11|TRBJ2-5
ASRLAGQETQY
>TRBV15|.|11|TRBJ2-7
ATSRDNGYEQY
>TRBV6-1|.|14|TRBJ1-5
ASSVLGTASNQPQH
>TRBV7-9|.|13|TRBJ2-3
ASSRPSGPTDTQY
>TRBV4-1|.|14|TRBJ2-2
ASSHATSENTGELF
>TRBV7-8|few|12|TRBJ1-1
ASSVDGMNTEAF
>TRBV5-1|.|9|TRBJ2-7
ASSLRHEKE
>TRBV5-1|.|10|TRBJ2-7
ASSLSAGEQY
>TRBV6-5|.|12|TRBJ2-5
ASKVGISRETQY